These 16 T cell receptor beta chains share one sample of origin, sequenced in a study of CD8+ T cells in alopecia areata. Once RNA had been extracted, it was reverse transcribed into cDNA to act as the sequencing template. The protocol was immunoSEQ multiplex PCR, while the TCRdb copy is restricted to in-frame clones and leaves out a portion. The sample includes about 160,000 clones, more than 40% of them seen just once. Sequences were obtained from CD4+ T cells sorted from blood. These receptors came from a human donor with alopecia areata.

This chain links TRBV9 with TRBJ2-1, with a weak D call TRBD1 (7 bases). This CDR3 is built from 16 residues. The germline V and J ends were trimmed by 3 bases and 4 bases, with 17 bases remaining between them. Germline V CDR1 and CDR2: SGDLS, YYNGEE. CDR3 bases: TGTGCCAGCAGCGCCCAGGGGGGAGGCCTTTACAATGAGCAGTTCTTC. Its protein is CASSAQGGGLYNEQFF.

The chain couples TRBV10-3 to TRBJ2-7, with a tentative D call TRBD1 (6 bases). The CDR3 consists of 17 residues. The germline V gene encodes CDR1 ENHRY and CDR2 SYGVKD. The V end lost 3 bases, the J end lost 0 bases, and 18 bases lay between the germline ends. CDR3 bases: TGTGCCATCAGTGACTTGATTGGACAGATCGGCTCCTACGAGCAGTACTTC. This gives the protein CAISDLIGQIGSYEQYF.

The rearrangement joins TRBV7-9 to TRBJ1-2; 8 bases line up with TRBD1. The germline gives CDR1 SEHNR, CDR2 FQNEAQ (reference sequence). V lost 5 bases, J lost 4 bases, and 3 bases stayed unmatched. This CDR3 has 13 amino acids. CDR3 protein: CASSPGQGYGYTF. The CDR3 DNA reads as TGTGCCAGCAGCCCTGGACAGGGCTATGGCTACACCTTC.

V is TRBV6-5 and J is TRBJ2-1, with 7 bases identical to TRBD2. V was clipped by 0 bases and J by 9 bases; unmatched bases: 11. There are 16 residues in the CDR3. Germline-derived CDR1 and CDR2 are MNHEY and SVGAGI. The CDR3 bases are TGTGCCAGCAGTTACTCTGCGGGGAGGGCCGCCACTGAGCAGTTCTTC. Translation: CASSYSAGRAATEQFF.

V is TRBV11-2 and J is TRBJ1-1; 7 bases match TRBD1. The CDR3 has 15 amino acids. CDR1 SGHAT and CDR2 FQNNGV come from the germline V gene. V was clipped by 5 bases and J by 4 bases; unmatched bases: 10. CDR3 DNA: TGTGCCAGCAGCCCCCAGGGGGGGTATGGCACTGAAGCTTTCTTT. Amino acids: CASSPQGGYGTEAFF.

A few counts support this clone. This chain uses TRBV5-1 with TRBJ2-3; D is uncertain. This CDR3 is built from 14 residues. Germline-derived CDR1 and CDR2 are SGHRS and YFSETQ. Trimming cost V 0 bases and J 2 bases, with 7 bases left between them. Written as DNA, the CDR3 is TGCGCCAGCAGCTTGGAACTCCTCACAGATACGCAGTATTTT. Translating gives CASSLELLTDTQYF. Full variable domain (outside the CDR3, taken from reference TRBV5-1 and TRBJ2-3): KAGVTQTPRYLIKTRGQQVTLSCSPISGHRSVSWYQQTPGQGLQFLFEYFSETQRNKGNFPGRFSGRQFSNSRSEMNVSTLELGDSALYLCASSLELLTDTQYFGPGTRLTVL.

This chain connects TRBV28 to TRBJ1-2; D unresolved. The CDR3 extends over 12 amino acids. Trimming removed 10 bases from V and 3 bases from J, with 12 bases in between. Germline CDR1 MDHEN, CDR2 SYDVKM. CDR3 nucleotide sequence: TGTGCCATCGCGGGAACCCACTATGGCTACACCTTC. Translation gives CAIAGTHYGYTF.

In this sample, this clone turned up a few times. The chain's CDR3 is CASSPFDPSGGRETQYF. The CDR3 bases are TGTGCCAGCTCACCGTTTGACCCTAGCGGCGGAAGAGAGACCCAGTACTTC. The genes are TRBV18 and TRBJ2-5; 7 nucleotides line up with TRBD2. The germline gives CDR1 KGHSH, CDR2 LQKENI. V lost 3 bases to trimming and J lost 4 bases; unmatched junction nucleotides: 14. The CDR3 length is 17 residues.

This chain joins TRBV10-3 and TRBJ2-1; 13 bases align to TRBD2. This CDR3 is 16 amino acids long. Trimming at V came to 0 bases and at J to 7 bases, leaving 3 bases not matched to a gene. CDR1 and CDR2 from the germline V gene are ENHRY and SYGVKD. CDR3 sequence reads: CAISESLAGGPNEQFF. For the CDR3, the DNA is TGTGCCATCAGTGAGTCACTAGCGGGAGGGCCAAATGAGCAGTTCTTC.

The table lists this clone with a few counts. This rearrangement joins TRBV23-1 to TRBJ2-1; a weak D match, TRBD1 (5 bases). TRBV23-1 is noted as an ORF with a role that remains uncertain. The V end lost 4 bases, the J end lost 9 bases, and 13 bases lay between the germline ends. The CDR3 contains 13 residues. The CDR3 spells CASSLELGAEQFF. In DNA form, the CDR3 reads TGCGCCAGCAGTCTGGAATTAGGGGCTGAGCAGTTCTTC.

The chain employs TRBV5-6 and TRBJ2-1; D call uncertain. The CDR3 extends over 15 amino acids. CDR1 and CDR2 (germline): SGHDT, YYEEEE. Between the trimmed V and J ends, which lost 5 bases and 1 base, there was a span of 13 bases. This chain's CDR3 is CASSPGSRSYNEQFF. CDR3 nucleotides: TGTGCCAGCAGTCCAGGCTCTCGGTCCTACAATGAGCAGTTCTTC.

The table lists this clone with a few counts. The CDR3 region is CASLRHSGANVLTF. CDR3 nucleotide sequence: TGTGCCAGCTTAAGACATTCCGGGGCCAACGTCCTGACTTTC. The V gene is TRBV7-9, the J gene TRBJ2-6; D is uncertain. V lost 8 bases to trimming and J lost 4 bases, with 12 bases between them. Germline loops: CDR1 SEHNR, CDR2 FQNEAQ (reference sequence). This CDR3 has 14 residues.

Only a few counts were recorded for this clone. The rearrangement uses TRBV30 and TRBJ1-5; maybe TRBD1 (5 bases). Trimming pared 3 bases from V and 7 bases from J, leaving 13 bases between. In germline, CDR1 is GTSNPN, CDR2 SVGIG (reference sequence). This CDR3 is 13 amino acids long. CDR3 DNA: TGTGCCTGGAGCGAAGGGGTCGACCAGCCCCAGCATTTT. It is translated as CAWSEGVDQPQHF.

This clone appeared a few times. The rearrangement links TRBV29-1 to TRBJ2-5; D is unresolved. Germline V gene lookup returns CDR1 SQVTM and CDR2 ANQGSEA. The CDR3 loop spans 10 amino acids. The V end lost 7 bases, the J end lost 2 bases, and 5 bases lay between the germline ends. The CDR3 nucleotides are TGCAGCGCTAAACAAGAGACCCAGTACTTC. It translates to CSAKQETQYF.

The genes are TRBV29-1 and TRBJ2-2; tentative D call: TRBD2 (5 bases). Per the germline V gene, CDR1 is SQVTM and CDR2 is ANQGSEA. Trimming cost V 3 bases and J 7 bases, with 9 bases left between them. The CDR3 has 12 residues. The DNA of the CDR3 is TGCAGCGTTGAGTCGGGATTCGGGGAGCTGTTTTTT. Protein: CSVESGFGELFF.

This clone was recorded only once. V is TRBV5-1 and J is TRBJ2-3; a possible D gene is TRBD1 (6 bases). Germline-derived CDR1 and CDR2 are SGHRS and YFSETQ. This CDR3 region has 17 residues. With 2 bases removed from V and 4 bases from J, the gap between germline ends came to 20 bases. CDR3 sequence reads: CASSFYSTGRRPDTQYF. In nucleotides, the CDR3 is TGCGCCAGCAGCTTTTATTCGACAGGTCGAAGGCCAGATACGCAGTATTTT.